This TCR beta chain was obtained from a study of cytomegalovirus exposure and HLA in healthy donors. Study-wide results and caveats: For presence/absence analyses, sequencing depth was assumed to be roughly uniform across donors. The study flagged roughly 160 TCR beta chains as cytomegalovirus-associated.

Regarding this clone: Its specificity is not known.

The CDR3 runs to 14 residues. CDR1 and CDR2 from the germline V gene are SGHDN and FVKESK. V dropped 4 bases and J dropped 7 bases, with 16 bases sitting between them. Vbeta (60) and Jbeta (13) primers were used in the PCR. Libraries were prepared by immunoSEQ multiplex PCR; TCRdb keeps only in-frame clonotypes and omits some of them. The sample includes 150,000 to 200,000 clones, 75% to 85% of them seen just once. Sequencing used PBMCs. The chain employs TRBV14 and TRBJ1-2, with D uncertain. This receptor was obtained from a woman in her forties or fifties in good health and CMV-seronegative. The CDR3 protein is CASSPLVGLFGYTF. For the CDR3, the DNA is TGTGCCAGCAGCCCCCTGGTCGGTCTCTTTGGCTACACCTTC.